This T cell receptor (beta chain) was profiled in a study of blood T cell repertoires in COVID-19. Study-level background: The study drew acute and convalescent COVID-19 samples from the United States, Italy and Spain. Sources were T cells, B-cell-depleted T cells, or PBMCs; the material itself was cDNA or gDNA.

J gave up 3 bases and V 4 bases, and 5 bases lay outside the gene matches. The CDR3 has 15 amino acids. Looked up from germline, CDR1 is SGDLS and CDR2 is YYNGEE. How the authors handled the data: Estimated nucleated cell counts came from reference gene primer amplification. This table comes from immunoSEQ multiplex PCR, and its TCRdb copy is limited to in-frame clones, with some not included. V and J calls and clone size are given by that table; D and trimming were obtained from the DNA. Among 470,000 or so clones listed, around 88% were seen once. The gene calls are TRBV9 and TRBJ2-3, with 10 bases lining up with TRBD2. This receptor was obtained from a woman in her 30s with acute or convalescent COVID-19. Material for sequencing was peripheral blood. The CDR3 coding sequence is TGTGCCAGCAGCAAAACTAGCGGGGTAACAGATACGCAGTATTTT. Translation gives CASSKTSGVTDTQYF.